This note documents a single T cell receptor beta chain sequence. A read error may be the cause here, since a much bigger clone is one base away. Germline loops: CDR1 LGHNA, CDR2 YNFKEQ. There are 15 residues in the CDR3. The sample is drawn from a study of T-cell reconstitution after alpha-beta-depleted transplantation in children. Molecular barcoding with unique molecular identifiers was used for the TCRbeta library. TCRdb re-derived calls from the PCR reads in MiXCR, one entry per CDR3 protein. The sample has a few hundred thousand distinct CDR3 sequences; 11% are singletons. The V call is TRBV4-2, the J call TRBJ2-5; TRBD1 is a possible D gene (6 bases). The sequence was obtained from a human donor who donated a stem cell graft to a child with acute myeloid leukemia. The source was PBMCs from the stem cell graft donor, collected from the stem cell graft. As DNA, the CDR3 is TGTGCCAGCAGCCAAGAGGGTCAGGGACAAGGGACCCAGTACTTC. Protein: CASSQEGQGQGTQYF.